The entry that follows covers one T cell receptor beta chain sequence. In the original analysis: The authors estimated nucleated cell counts from reference gene primer amplification. The repertoire was sequenced with immunoSEQ multiplex PCR; TCRdb's copy has only in-frame clones and lacks some. The V and J calls and clone size come from that table; D and trimming were worked out from the DNA. The profile shows 77,000 or so clones, approximately 74% of them singletons. The sample is drawn from a study of blood T cell repertoires in COVID-19. For the study at large: The United States, Italy and Spain provided the acute and convalescent COVID-19 samples. From T cells, B-cell-depleted T cells, or PBMCs came the material, which was cDNA or gDNA.

Germline V gives CDR1 SNHLY, CDR2 FYNNEI. After removal of 5 bases from V and 5 bases from J, the junction contained 5 bases not matched to a gene. The length of the CDR3 is 13 residues. The source of this sequence is a human donor with acute or convalescent COVID-19. The donor label of this sample is uncertain. Material: peripheral blood. This chain connects TRBV2 to TRBJ2-5; 7 bases map to TRBD2. CDR3 nucleotide sequence: TGTGCCAGCAGTAACGCACTAGCGGAGACCCAGTACTTC. It codes for CASSNALAETQYF.